This is a list of T cell receptor beta chains from one sample in a study of blood T cell repertoires in COVID-19. Profiling relied on immunoSEQ multiplex PCR, and the TCRdb table lists in-frame clones only, not all of them. The data hold 90,000 to 110,000 clones, with around 86% observed a single time. The sequenced material came from peripheral blood. Every receptor here comes from a man aged 50 to 60 with acute or convalescent COVID-19. The CDR3 runs from the conserved cysteine through the conserved F or W. A D gene is named only where the DNA matches it firmly. A clone size is listed for some rows: how often the clone was seen (once, few, many), or a class if it is expanded.

j_call cdr3_length v_call d_call clone_size cdr3_nt cdr3_aa
TRBJ2-7 15 TRBV6-6 NA NA TGTGCCAGCAGTTACGGCGGCAGCGGTGGACGCGAGCAGTACTTC CASSYGGSGGREQYF
TRBJ2-1 19 TRBV5-1 TRBD2 NA TGCGCCAGCAGCTTGGAGTCGGTCCGGACTAGCAATCTCTACAATGAGCAGTTCTTC CASSLESVRTSNLYNEQFF
TRBJ1-1 15 TRBV5-1 TRBD1 NA TGCGCCAGCAGCGAGGGGACAGGAAGGAACACTGAAGCTTTCTTT CASSEGTGRNTEAFF
TRBJ2-1 11 TRBV6-2/TRBV6-3 NA NA TGTGCCAGCAGCCCCTTCAATGAGCAGTTCTTC CASSPFNEQFF
TRBJ1-1 13 TRBV28 NA NA TGTGCCAGCACCCTAGACAGCAACACTGAAGCTTTCTTT CASTLDSNTEAFF
TRBJ1-6 14 TRBV27 TRBD1 NA TGTGCCAGCAGCACGACAGGGAGTTATTCACCCCTCCACTTT CASSTTGSYSPLHF
TRBJ2-7 16 TRBV9 TRBD2 NA TGTGCCAGCAGCGGAGCCGTGGTAGCGGGGTTCGACGAGCAGTACTTC CASSGAVVAGFDEQYF
TRBJ1-2 16 TRBV18 NA once TGTGCCAGCTCACCAAGGTCGGCGGGGCAGGGCTATGGCTACACCTTC CASSPRSAGQGYGYTF
TRBJ2-5 15 TRBV4-1 NA NA TGCGCCAGCAGCCGAAACCCAGGGGGGCAAGAGACCCAGTACTTC CASSRNPGGQETQYF
TRBJ2-1 15 TRBV7-3 NA NA TGTGCCAGCAGCTTAGCATTAGATTCTGTCCATGAGCAGTTCTTC CASSLALDSVHEQFF
TRBJ1-4 18 TRBV5-1 TRBD1 NA TGCGCCAGCAGCTTGGAAAGGGACAGGGGGTTATGGAATGAAAAACTGTTTTTT CASSLERDRGLWNEKLFF
TRBJ2-3 16 TRBV5-1 TRBD2 once TGCGCCAGCAGCTTAGCGGGGGTGTCTAGCACAGATACGCAGTATTTT CASSLAGVSSTDTQYF
TRBJ1-4 15 TRBV6-4 NA once TGTGCCAGCATGGGGCGCGGGGGACCTAATGAAAAACTGTTTTTT CASMGRGGPNEKLFF
TRBJ1-5 13 TRBV19 NA NA TGTGCCAGTAGTATACAGGTTGGTCAGCCCCAGCATTTT CASSIQVGQPQHF
TRBJ1-1 14 TRBV28 NA once TGTGCCAGCAGTTTAGCCGACAGTCCGAATGAAGCTTTCTTT CASSLADSPNEAFF
TRBJ1-5 18 TRBV19 TRBD1 few TGTGCCAGTAGTACACGACAGGGGGCCTTTTATAGCAATCAGCCCCAGCATTTT CASSTRQGAFYSNQPQHF
TRBJ2-3 16 TRBV14 NA NA TGTGCCAGCAGCCAACACGGCGGGATCATCACAGATACGCAGTATTTT CASSQHGGIITDTQYF
TRBJ2-7 13 TRBV10-2 TRBD1 once TGCGCCAGCAGTGAGGGGACAGCCTACGAGCAGTACTTC CASSEGTAYEQYF
TRBJ2-7 15 TRBV28 TRBD1 NA TGTGCCAGCAGCAGAAACAGGGGAAGGCTCTACGAGCAGTACTTC CASSRNRGRLYEQYF
TRBJ1-1 13 TRBV7-3 NA NA TGTGCCAGCAGCGCTCAGGGGAACACTGAAGCTTTCTTT CASSAQGNTEAFF
TRBJ1-2 15 TRBV18 TRBD1 NA TGTGCCAGCTCCCAGGGGGCGGACAGATACTATGGCTACACCTTC CASSQGADRYYGYTF
TRBJ1-6 15 TRBV3-1/TRBV3-2 TRBD1 few TGTGCCAGCAGCCAAGGACAGGGGCTTAATTCACCCCTCCACTTT CASSQGQGLNSPLHF
TRBJ1-4 14 TRBV28 TRBD1 NA TGTGCCAGCAGTTTGGGACAGGGGGATGAAAAACTGTTTTTT CASSLGQGDEKLFF
TRBJ1-6 13 TRBV11-2 NA NA TGTGCCAGCAGCTTACCGGGGGATTCACCCCTCCACTTT CASSLPGDSPLHF
TRBJ2-1 15 TRBV7-9 NA few TGTGCCAGCAGCCTCTGGACAGACTCCTACAATGAGCAGTTCTTC CASSLWTDSYNEQFF
TRBJ2-5 14 TRBV19 TRBD2 once TGTGCCAGCCAAGCGGGGGACATCCAAGAGACCCAGTACTTC CASQAGDIQETQYF
TRBJ2-5 13 TRBV12-3/TRBV12-4 NA NA TGTGCCAGCAGCCAACCGGCGGGGGAGACCCAGTACTTC CASSQPAGETQYF
TRBJ1-5 16 TRBV6-2/TRBV6-3 NA NA TGTGCCAGCAGTTACTGGTCCTACTATAGCAATCAGCCCCAGCATTTT CASSYWSYYSNQPQHF
TRBJ2-7 16 TRBV5-1 TRBD2 once TGCGCCAGCAGCTGGGGGCGCGGAGCGGGGGACCACGAGCAGTACTTC CASSWGRGAGDHEQYF
TRBJ2-4 18 TRBV9 TRBD2 NA TGTGCCAGCAGCGTAGGTCAGGGTCATGCCGGGAGGGGAAACATTCAGTACTTC CASSVGQGHAGRGNIQYF
TRBJ2-3 14 TRBV5-1 NA NA TGCGCCAGCAGTGGCCTAGCGTCGGCAGATACGCAGTATTTT CASSGLASADTQYF